The table lists the clone carrying this TCR beta chain with a few counts. Between the trimmed V and J ends, which lost 7 bases and 2 bases, there was a span of 15 bases. This CDR3 spans 14 amino acids. Per the germline V gene, CDR1 is MNHGY and CDR2 is SAAAGT. These data are taken from a study of cytomegalovirus exposure and HLA in healthy donors. A multiplex PCR was run with 60 Vbeta primers and 13 Jbeta primers. Assay used: immunoSEQ multiplex PCR; TCRdb lists only in-frame clones, some missing. The sample includes about 100,000 clones, roughly three quarters of them seen just once. Source material: PBMCs. V gene TRBV6-8 combines with J gene TRBJ2-7, with D tentatively TRBD1 (5 bases). The origin of this receptor is a woman between 50 and 59 years old in good health and CMV-seropositive. In DNA form, the CDR3 reads TGTGCCAGCATCAAAAACAGGTTCGCCTACGAGCAGTACTTC. It is translated as CASIKNRFAYEQYF.